The 9 T cell receptor beta chains below come from one sample, sequenced in a study of CD8 T cells in ankylosing spondylitis. TCRdb reprocessed the 5' RACE reads via MiXCR and lists one record per CDR3 protein. The profile covers 380,000 or so distinct CDR3 sequences, with approximately 22% appearing a single time and roughly 14% taken by the ten largest. Input material: blood, either unsorted or a sorted T cell fraction (not recorded which). The receptors were gathered from a male donor with ankylosing spondylitis or in good health (not recorded which).

This clonotype appeared a few times. This chain links TRBV20-1 with TRBJ2-7; D remains unclear. The CDR3 is 15 amino acids. Germline V CDR1 and CDR2: DFQATT, SNEGSKA (reference sequence). V shed 5 bases and J shed 7 bases, with 24 bases lying between them. CDR3 in DNA: TGCAGTGCTTCCCTGGGTCGGCAGTACCCTTTTGAGCAGTACTTC. It encodes CSASLGRQYPFEQYF.

The chain has TRBV20-1 and TRBJ2-7; TRBD1 aligns across 8 bases. Losses at the gene ends were 6 bases for V and 3 bases for J; bases not matched to a gene: 7. The V gene's germline CDR1 is DFQATT and CDR2 SNEGSKA (reference sequence). CDR3 length: 13 amino acids. Written as DNA, the CDR3 is TGCAGTGCCCTGGACAGGGTGGGCTACGAGCAGTACTTC. It codes for CSALDRVGYEQYF.

This clonotype was picked up a small number of times. V and J are TRBV7-6 and TRBJ2-3; 10 positions match TRBD2. The CDR3 has 20 residues. Germline V gene data show CDR1 as SGHVS and CDR2 as FNYEAQ. J was trimmed by 0 bases and V by 5 bases; bases with no gene match: 17. CDR3 DNA sequence: TGTGCCAGCAGCCCACCACCCGGACTAGCGGAGACACCTAGCACAGATACGCAGTATTTT. Encoded protein: CASSPPPGLAETPSTDTQYF.

The chain employs TRBV10-1 and TRBJ2-7, with 9 bases lining up with TRBD1. Germline CDR1 WNHNN, CDR2 SYGVQD (reference sequence). CDR3 size: 15 residues. V dropped 4 bases and J dropped 6; count of bases not matched to a gene: 10. For the CDR3, the DNA is TGCGCCAGCAGTGGCCCGGGACAGGGCTACATCGAGCAGTACTTC. Its translation is CASSGPGQGYIEQYF.

This clonotype was detected a few times. V is TRBV10-2 and J is TRBJ2-2; D is perhaps TRBD1 or TRBD2 (5 bases each). Looked up from germline, CDR1 is WSHSY and CDR2 is SAAADI. This CDR3 has 17 amino acids. Trimming cost V 3 bases and J 0 bases, with 14 bases left between them. CDR3 region: CASSEITRDPNTGELFF. The DNA for the CDR3 is TGCGCCAGCAGTGAAATTACTAGGGACCCGAACACCGGGGAGCTGTTTTTT.

This clonotype has a handful of counts. The chain links TRBV12-3 or TRBV12-4 to TRBJ2-3, with D possibly matching TRBD2 (6 bases). V lost 3 bases to trimming and J lost 0 bases, with 16 bases between them. CDR3 length: 17 residues. The CDR3 protein is CASSFFPLGTSTDTQYF. CDR3 bases: TGTGCCAGCAGTTTCTTTCCCTTAGGGACTAGCACAGATACGCAGTATTTT.

This sequence joins TRBV12-3 or TRBV12-4 and TRBJ2-3; the match to TRBD2 covers 9 bases. V shed 3 bases, J shed 5 bases, and the junction held 9 bases outside the gene matches. The CDR3 spans 16 residues. This chain's CDR3 is CASSFLTSGSRDTQYF. CDR3 bases: TGTGCCAGCAGTTTCCTGACTAGCGGCTCTAGAGATACGCAGTATTTT.

This chain uses TRBV2 with TRBJ2-6, with D possibly TRBD1 on 6 matching bases. V lost 8 bases and J lost 0, with 14 bases in between. Per germline, CDR1 SNHLY and CDR2 FYNNEI. This CDR3 has 16 amino acids. CDR3 sequence (DNA): TGTGCCAGCTCAGGGGACGTCCGCTCTGGGGCCAACGTCCTGACTTTC. Its protein is CASSGDVRSGANVLTF. The full variable domain, completed using reference TRBV2 and TRBJ2-6, is EPEVTQTPSHQVTQMGQEVILRCVPISNHLYFYWYRQILGQKVEFLVSFYNNEISEKSEIFDDQFSVERPDGSNFTLKIRSTKLEDSAMYFCASSGDVRSGANVLTFGAGSRLTVL.

This clonotype was seen a few times. The chain is built from TRBV28 and TRBJ2-5; 7 bases map to TRBD2. The CDR3 extends over 17 amino acids. Trimming removed 5 bases from V and 4 bases from J; junction bases left unmatched: 16. Germline loops: CDR1 MDHEN, CDR2 SYDVKM. CDR3 protein: CASSPLARATSGETQYF. The CDR3, as DNA: TGTGCCAGCAGTCCACTAGCGAGGGCAACAAGTGGAGAGACCCAGTACTTC.